Here is one T cell receptor beta chain with its context. This clone turned up a few times. Its antigen is not yet known. Base quality data are lacking; no much larger clone is found one base away. The entry originates in a study of cytomegalovirus exposure and HLA in healthy donors (dated by TCRdb to the late 2010s). About the study as a whole: An earlier analysis of around 600 of the donors reported 250 to 350 Gb of sequence data and some 120 million unique TCR beta sequences from around 200 million T cells. In an earlier analysis of several hundred of the donors, high-throughput TCR beta sequencing was used to judge whether each TCR beta V gene segment behaved as functional or pseudogenic. Every repertoire in the discovery cohort had been generated on one and the same sequencing platform. The study aimed to test whether signatures of past pathogen exposure could be identified by cataloging public T cell receptors. To study patterns of TCR occurrence, a later analysis re-analyzed previously published TCR beta repertoires from 500 to 850 donors and added high-resolution HLA genotyping. Class I and class II HLA loci were covered by the typing at four-digit resolution. Rather than drawing on any new phenotypic data, the later analysis identified candidate immune exposures from TCR beta sequences and the way those sequences occurred across donors. To predict cytomegalovirus infection status, the study brought together high-throughput TCR immunosequencing, statistical association of individual TCRs with disease status, and machine learning. Typing coverage differed by locus: A, B, C, DRB1 and DQB1 were typed in about 620-630 donors, DQA1 in approximately 520, DPA1 in some 610, and DPB1 in around 490. Approximately 330 gigabases of sequencing data and around 90 million unique TCR sequences made up an early release that covered approximately 700 HLA-typed donors. In a later genetic analysis, genome-wide SNP genotypes for about 65% of the roughly 700 donors were used, and that subset was treated as a discovery cohort. Along with the approximately 650-subject first cohort, a separate validation cohort of over a hundred different subjects was used. Roughly 5 DR-DQ haplotypes were handled as single units for association and clustering, since linkage in the cohort was strong. The genetic ancestry cluster associated with self-reported Caucasian donors included about 84% of the 398 genotyped donors. Donor age, sex, ethnicity and CMV serostatus were collected together with the repertoire data. Among some 410 genotyped donors of the cohort, an average of approximately 240,000 unique TCR beta nucleotide sequences were sequenced per donor, 15% to 20% of them non-productive. Using immunosequencing, the study profiled T cell repertoires from about 610 subjects and related those repertoires to cytomegalovirus serostatus. What the work shows at the level of the full study, not this receptor alone: Sequencing depth was assumed to be roughly uniform across donors in the presence/absence analyses, though that assumption may not hold. The earlier analysis of about 600 of the donors excluded 15 to 20 rarely observed V segments, including chromosome 9 orphons, because counts were too low. When HLA alleles, especially DR and DQ, strongly co-occurred, TCR associations were difficult to assign to individual alleles. Specific HLA alleles were associated with roughly 16,000 TCR beta sequences at a false discovery rate of 0.05 in a later analysis. In a later genetic analysis, fewer N-insertions in productive TCRs were reported among donors in an Asian-associated ancestry cluster than the roughly 700-donor mean. A further reported finding was that TCR beta sequences accurately predicted the HLA-A and HLA-B alleles for most subjects in the first cohort. Immune exposure information for the cohort was limited to CMV serostatus. The classifier was reported to diagnose cytomegalovirus status with high specificity and sensitivity in both the original cohort and the validation cohort. Broadly in line with IMGT annotations, most TCR beta V segments showed up in productive rearrangements about 90% or about 30% of the time in an earlier analysis of some 590 of the donors. The sequencing pipeline was judged likely to have produced a cluster of highly shared sequence variants as a technical artifact. It was suggested by the authors that the approach could potentially be generalized to other disease states and immunological phenotypes. The cohort was sequenced for TCR beta chains only, and without alpha or paired-chain data the features that could be detected were limited. Most TCR sequences were seen in very few donors, while some public TCRs were found in many individuals. Some IMGT-functional V segments, including TRBV6-2 and TRBV6-3, could not be told apart with the 87-base-pair reads, so those segments were excluded. Several of the top co-occurrence clusters appeared to be linked to parvovirus B19, influenza, CMV and Epstein-Barr virus, according to a later analysis. V-gene and J-gene trimming of TCR beta chains was associated with a missense DCLRE1C variant in a later genetic analysis, and the association was replicated in an independent cohort. A few of the identified cytomegalovirus-associated TCR beta chains were confirmed in vitro to be specific for cytomegalovirus antigens. The study listed 150 to 200 TCR beta chains as associated with cytomegalovirus. HLA typing was unavailable for some donors at each locus, so association tests used only the typed subset. Correlated functional status among segregating V segments might reflect linkage disequilibrium, but an unknown experimental factor could not be ruled out. In a later analysis, HLA-associated TCR beta chains showed more clonal expansion and lower generation probabilities than non-associated chains that were equally common. According to a later analysis, TCR association rates differed among HLA loci, with DRB1 alleles showing the most associated TCRs and HLA-C alleles showing the fewest. Most CMV-associated TCR beta chains appeared to be HLA-restricted in a later analysis, and the HLA associations seemed to be driven largely by CMV exposure.

Reading from cysteine to phenylalanine, the CDR3 counts 16 amino acids. The CDR3 DNA has 48 bases and is translated from base 1. Here V drops 0 bases and J drops 5 bases, and the junction holds 3 bases not matched to any gene. Per the germline V gene, SGHRS is the CDR1 and YFSETQ is the CDR2. The library relied on the immunoSEQ multiplex PCR assay. For the multiplex PCR, a mixture combining 60 forward primers for TCR Vbeta segments and 13 reverse primers for TCR Jbeta segments was used. Amplification of the CDR3 region of rearranged TCR beta genes was performed with a multiplex PCR assay on genomic DNA. The Illumina HiSeq System was used to sequence the amplified TCR beta libraries as 87-base-pair reads. The study's processing was this. A later analysis counted approximately 84 million unique TCR beta chains across the 550 to 700 repertoires, and around 9.9 million of these chains were shared by at least two donors. To remove PCR and sequencing errors, raw reads were error-corrected and collapsed into unique sequences using a nearest-neighbor algorithm that merged closely related sequences. Alignment of CDR3 sequences to IMGT reference sequences was used to assign V, D and J gene segments. For a sequence to be retained, a match of at least six nucleotides to both a V gene segment and a J gene segment was required. A rearrangement counted as productive if the CDR3 had no stop codons and remained in frame with V and J, and every other rearrangement counted as non-productive. Following IMGT convention, CDR3 was defined as the stretch from the second conserved V-encoded cysteine to the conserved J-encoded phenylalanine. The earlier analysis of about 560 of the donors excluded any sequence lacking an unambiguous match to a single V gene segment. An earlier analysis of 550 to 650 of the donors classified V segments as functional when productive rearrangements were above 56.7% and as segregating when the standard deviation between donors was above 5%. A statistical classification framework was built for diagnosing cytomegalovirus status from the catalog of TCR beta chain sequences. In a later analysis, TCR nucleotide sequences were compared against IMGT/GENE-DB human TR gene sequences so that V and J genes could be assigned. A later analysis assigned CDR3 sequences and most-parsimonious VDJ recombination scenarios with the TCRdist pipeline. In a later analysis, each TCR beta chain was defined by its CDR3 amino acid sequence together with its V-gene family, and reads without a unique V-gene family were excluded. In a later analysis, 450 to 600 highly shared, low-generation-probability nucleotide sequences were removed to address suspected cross-contamination and a sequencing artifact. A later analysis calculated a clonal expansion index for each public chain from normalized within-repertoire ranks of inferred template counts. In a later analysis, generation probabilities were computed using a VDJ recombination model fitted to out-of-frame rearrangements, and the results were checked against IGoR. A later analysis scored TCR-TCR, TCR-HLA and TCR-CMV co-occurrence with hypergeometric tests, applying a repertoire-size bias correction to TCR pairs. In a later analysis, false discovery rates were estimated by permuting HLA or CMV assignments 20 times. A later analysis grouped co-occurring TCRs with DBSCAN, adding TCRdist sequence similarity when clustering within HLA-allele-positive subsets. Repertoires with fewer than 30,000 or more than 120,000 public chains, plus five repertoires with anomalous nucleotide sharing, were excluded from co-occurrence clustering. As stored in TCRdb, this immuneACCESS dataset retains in-frame rearrangements with V and J assigned. A fraction of the clones does not appear; measured against another copy, unresolved V genes explain less than half of the discrepancy, and the remainder lacks a known reason. V and J calls and clone size are copied from that table; D and trimming were computed from the DNA. The sample data list about 150,000 clones, and approximately 87% of these were observed just once. The ten most abundant clones make up 1.5% to 1.7% of the sample.

In total, roughly 670 healthy bone marrow donors made up the cohort. All cohort members were sampled while nominally healthy, although unrecorded immune exposures were likely present. The donor was CMV seronegative and was included in the group of a few hundred seronegative cohort members. A peripheral blood sample was provided by each donor, and peripheral blood mononuclear cells were used for TCR beta sequencing. The Qiagen DNeasy Blood Extraction Kit was used to extract genomic DNA from the blood cell samples. This receptor was taken from a man in his forties in good health and CMV-seronegative. The sample taken for sequencing was PBMCs. The chain couples TRBV5-1 to TRBJ2-2; a stretch of 11 junction bases matches TRBD2. In nucleotide form, the sequence is TGCGCCAGCAGCTTGGTAGCGGGAGGGCCGACCGGGGAGCTGTTTTTT. The resulting protein is CASSLVAGGPTGELFF.